This TCR beta chain was identified during a study of prognosis after radiotherapy for stage I lung cancer. Study in general: Medical inoperability applied to all of the non-small cell lung cancer patients. Patient ages ran from about 50 to 95, with a median of approximately 70 years, and the group had 13 men and a handful of women.

Uniform node negativity on CT and PET/CT characterised the cohort, and no patient had undergone prior chemotherapy or radiotherapy or presented other malignancies. This clonotype has a single count. Possible read error: a much larger clone is one base away. The authors amplified TCR beta CDR3 from genomic DNA using two-round multiplex PCR. Primers targeting each individual TRBV and TRBJ gene were applied in first-round PCR. TCRdb processed the multiplex PCR reads anew with MiXCR; each CDR3 protein has one entry. The repertoire holds more than 30,000 distinct CDR3 sequences, 25% to 40% seen once, with roughly a third in the top ten. V was shortened by 2 bases and J by 2 bases, with 3 bases between the two germline ends. Germline V gene lookup returns CDR1 DFQATT and CDR2 SNEGSKA (reference sequence). CDR3 size: 11 residues.

The starting material was PBMCs, obtained before or after stereotactic body radiation therapy (not recorded which). The TCR comes from a donor aged 50 or older with non-small cell lung cancer. The chain is built from TRBV20-1 and TRBJ2-5; D remains ambiguous. The CDR3 DNA is TGCAGTGCTAGAAAACAAGAGACCCAGTACTTC. Translation gives CSARKQETQYF.